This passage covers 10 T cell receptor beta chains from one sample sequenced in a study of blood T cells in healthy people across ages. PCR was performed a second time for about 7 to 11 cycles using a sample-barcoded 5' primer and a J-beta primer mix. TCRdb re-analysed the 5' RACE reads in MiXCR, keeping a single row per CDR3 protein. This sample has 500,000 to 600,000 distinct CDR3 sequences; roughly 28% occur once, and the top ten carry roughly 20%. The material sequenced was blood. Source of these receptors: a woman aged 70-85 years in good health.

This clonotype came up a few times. The chain's CDR3 is CSVELSLSRLTDTQYF. CDR3 DNA sequence: TGCAGCGTCGAATTATCCCTCTCGAGGCTCACAGATACGCAGTATTTT. The rearrangement joins TRBV29-1 to TRBJ2-3; D is ambiguous. Germline values: CDR1 SQVTM, CDR2 ANQGSEA. V was trimmed by 6 bases and J by 2 bases, leaving 21 bases between them. The CDR3 runs 16 residues.

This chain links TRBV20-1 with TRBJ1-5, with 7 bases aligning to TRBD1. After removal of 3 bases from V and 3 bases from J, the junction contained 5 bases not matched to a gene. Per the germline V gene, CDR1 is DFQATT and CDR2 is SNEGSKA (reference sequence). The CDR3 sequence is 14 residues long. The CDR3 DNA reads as TGCAGTGCTAGTTTGGACAGGTACAATCAGCCCCAGCATTTT. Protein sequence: CSASLDRYNQPQHF.

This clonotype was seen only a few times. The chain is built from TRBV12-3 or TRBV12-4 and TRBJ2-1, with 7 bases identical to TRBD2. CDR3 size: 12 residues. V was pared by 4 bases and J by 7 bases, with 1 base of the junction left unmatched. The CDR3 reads CASSYSGNEQFF. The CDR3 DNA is TGTGCCAGCAGTTATAGCGGGAATGAGCAGTTCTTC.

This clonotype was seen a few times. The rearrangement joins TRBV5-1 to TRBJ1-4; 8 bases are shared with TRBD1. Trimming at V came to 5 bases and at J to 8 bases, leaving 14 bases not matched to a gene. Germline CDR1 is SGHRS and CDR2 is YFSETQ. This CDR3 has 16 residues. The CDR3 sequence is CASSSALTGGYEKLFF. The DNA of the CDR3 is TGCGCCAGCAGTTCGGCCTTAACAGGGGGATACGAAAAACTGTTTTTT.

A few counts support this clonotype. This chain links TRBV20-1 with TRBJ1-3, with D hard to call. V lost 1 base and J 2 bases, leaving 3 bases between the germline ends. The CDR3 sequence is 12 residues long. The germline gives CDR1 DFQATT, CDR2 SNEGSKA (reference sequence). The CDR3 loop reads CSARGPGNTIYF. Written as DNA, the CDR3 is TGCAGTGCTAGAGGTCCTGGAAACACCATATATTTT.

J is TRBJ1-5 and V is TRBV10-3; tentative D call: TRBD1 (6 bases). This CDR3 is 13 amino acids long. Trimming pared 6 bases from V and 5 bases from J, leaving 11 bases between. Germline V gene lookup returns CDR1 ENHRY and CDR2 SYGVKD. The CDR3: CAIRMTGDQPQHF. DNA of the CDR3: TGTGCCATCAGGATGACAGGAGATCAGCCCCAGCATTTT.

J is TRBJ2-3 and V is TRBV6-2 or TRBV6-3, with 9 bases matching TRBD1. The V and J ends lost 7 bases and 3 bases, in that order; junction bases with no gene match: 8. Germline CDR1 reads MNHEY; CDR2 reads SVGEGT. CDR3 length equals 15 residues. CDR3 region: CASNLGQGWTDTQYF. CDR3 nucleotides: TGTGCCAGCAACCTAGGACAGGGGTGGACAGATACGCAGTATTTT.

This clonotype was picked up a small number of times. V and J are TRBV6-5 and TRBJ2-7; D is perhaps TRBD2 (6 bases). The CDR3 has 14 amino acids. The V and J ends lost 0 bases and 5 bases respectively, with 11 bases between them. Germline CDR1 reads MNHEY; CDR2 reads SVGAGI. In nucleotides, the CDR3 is TGTGCCAGCAGTTACTCGACTAGAAACCACGAGCAGTACTTC. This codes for CASSYSTRNHEQYF.

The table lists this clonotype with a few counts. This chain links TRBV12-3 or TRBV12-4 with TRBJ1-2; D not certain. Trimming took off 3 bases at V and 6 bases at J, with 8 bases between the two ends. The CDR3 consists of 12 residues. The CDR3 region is CASSFALNGYTF. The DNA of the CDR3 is TGTGCCAGCAGTTTTGCCTTAAATGGCTACACCTTC.

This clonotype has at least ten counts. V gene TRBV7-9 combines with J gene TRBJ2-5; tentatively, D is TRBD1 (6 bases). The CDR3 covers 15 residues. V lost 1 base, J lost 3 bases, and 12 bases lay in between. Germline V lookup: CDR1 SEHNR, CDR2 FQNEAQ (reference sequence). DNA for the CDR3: TGTGCCAGCAGCTTAGGACTGGGGGCCGAAGAGACCCAGTACTTC. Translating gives CASSLGLGAEETQYF. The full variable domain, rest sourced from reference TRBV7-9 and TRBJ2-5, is DTGVSQNPRHKITKRGQNVTFRCDPISEHNRLYWYRQTLGQGPEFLTYFQNEAQLEKSRLLSDRFSAERPKGSFSTLEIQRTEQGDSAMYLCASSLGLGAEETQYFGPGTRLLVL.